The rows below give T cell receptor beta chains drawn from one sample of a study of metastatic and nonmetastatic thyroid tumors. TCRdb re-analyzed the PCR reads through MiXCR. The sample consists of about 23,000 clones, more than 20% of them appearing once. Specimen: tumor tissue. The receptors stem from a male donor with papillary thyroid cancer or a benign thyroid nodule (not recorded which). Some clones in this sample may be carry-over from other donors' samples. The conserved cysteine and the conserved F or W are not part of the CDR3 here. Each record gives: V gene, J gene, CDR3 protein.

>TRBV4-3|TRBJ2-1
ASNEGTSSYNEQF
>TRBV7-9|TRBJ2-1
ASSLTGGSKRYEQF
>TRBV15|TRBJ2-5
ATSIYRGGETQY
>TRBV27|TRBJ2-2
ASSLKGLAANTGELF
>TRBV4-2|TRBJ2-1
ASSQEASGDEQF
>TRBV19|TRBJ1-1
ASSIVWGTEAF
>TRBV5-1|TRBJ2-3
ASSFGTDTQY
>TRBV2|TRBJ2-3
ASRELATSTDTQY
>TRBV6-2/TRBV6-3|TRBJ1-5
ATSYRSGKYQPQH
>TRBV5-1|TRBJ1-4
ASGEETNEKLF
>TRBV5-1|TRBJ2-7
ASSLGRLPGGEQY
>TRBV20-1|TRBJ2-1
SARDTGTSYANEQF
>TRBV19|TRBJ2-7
ASRRLAGGPGEQY
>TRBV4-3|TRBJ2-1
ASSPMVADNEQF
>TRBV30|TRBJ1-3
AWRETGAGNTIY
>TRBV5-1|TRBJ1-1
ASSFGGGDTEAF
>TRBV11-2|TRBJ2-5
ASSLGQETQY
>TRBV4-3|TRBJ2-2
ASSQNLNSGTLTGELF